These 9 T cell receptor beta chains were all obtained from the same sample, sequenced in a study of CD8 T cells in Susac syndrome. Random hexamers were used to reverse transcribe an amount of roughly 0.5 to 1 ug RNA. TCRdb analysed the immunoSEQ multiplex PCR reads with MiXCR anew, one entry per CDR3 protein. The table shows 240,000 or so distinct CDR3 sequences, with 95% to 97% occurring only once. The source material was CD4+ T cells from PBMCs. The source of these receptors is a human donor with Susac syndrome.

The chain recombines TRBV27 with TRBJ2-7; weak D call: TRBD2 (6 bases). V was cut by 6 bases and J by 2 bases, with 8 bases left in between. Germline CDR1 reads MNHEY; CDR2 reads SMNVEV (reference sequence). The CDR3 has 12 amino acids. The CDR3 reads CASRGGAYEQYF. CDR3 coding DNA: TGTGCCAGCAGGGGCGGGGCCTACGAGCAGTACTTC.

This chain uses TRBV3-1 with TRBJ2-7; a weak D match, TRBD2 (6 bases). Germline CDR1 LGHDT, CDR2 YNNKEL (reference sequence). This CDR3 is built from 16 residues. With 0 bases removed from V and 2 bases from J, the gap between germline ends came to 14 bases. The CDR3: CASSQESRRGTYEQYF. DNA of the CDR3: TGTGCCAGCAGCCAAGAAAGTAGGCGGGGCACCTACGAGCAGTACTTC.

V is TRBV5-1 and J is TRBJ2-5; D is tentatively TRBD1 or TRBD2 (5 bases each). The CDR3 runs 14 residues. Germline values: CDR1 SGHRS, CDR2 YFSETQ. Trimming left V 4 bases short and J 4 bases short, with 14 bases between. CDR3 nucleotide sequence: TGCGCCAGCAGCCGGAACGAGGGACCAGAGACCCAGTACTTC. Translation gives CASSRNEGPETQYF.

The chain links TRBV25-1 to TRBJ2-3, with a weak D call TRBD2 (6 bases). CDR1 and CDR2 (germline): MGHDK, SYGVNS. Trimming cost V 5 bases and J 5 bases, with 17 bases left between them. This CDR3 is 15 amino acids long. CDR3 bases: TGTGCCAGCAGTTGGGCGGGATCAAGGGAAGATACGCAGTATTTT. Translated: CASSWAGSREDTQYF.

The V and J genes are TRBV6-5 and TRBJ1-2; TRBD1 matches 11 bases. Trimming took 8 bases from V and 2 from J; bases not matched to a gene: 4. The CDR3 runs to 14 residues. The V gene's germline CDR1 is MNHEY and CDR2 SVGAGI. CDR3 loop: CASGRDRGNYGYTF. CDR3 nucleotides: TGTGCCAGCGGGAGGGACAGGGGGAACTATGGCTACACCTTC.

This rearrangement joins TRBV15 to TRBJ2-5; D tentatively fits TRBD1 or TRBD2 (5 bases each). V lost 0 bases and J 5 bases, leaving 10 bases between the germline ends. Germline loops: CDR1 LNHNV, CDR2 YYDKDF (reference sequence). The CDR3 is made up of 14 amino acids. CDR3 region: CATSRDPGSETQYF. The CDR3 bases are TGTGCCACCAGCAGAGATCCAGGGAGCGAGACCCAGTACTTC.

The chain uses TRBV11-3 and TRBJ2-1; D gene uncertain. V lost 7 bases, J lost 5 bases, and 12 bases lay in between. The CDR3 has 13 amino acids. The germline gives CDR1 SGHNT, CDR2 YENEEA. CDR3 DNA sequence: TGTGCCAGCACCCGAATTCGGGACAATGAGCAGTTCTTC. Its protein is CASTRIRDNEQFF. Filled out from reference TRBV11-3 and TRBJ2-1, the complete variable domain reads EAGVVQSPRYKIIEKKQPVAFWCNPISGHNTLYWYLQNLGQGPELLIRYENEEAVDDSQLPKDRFSAERLKGVDSTLKIQPAELGDSAVYLCASTRIRDNEQFFGPGTRLTVL.

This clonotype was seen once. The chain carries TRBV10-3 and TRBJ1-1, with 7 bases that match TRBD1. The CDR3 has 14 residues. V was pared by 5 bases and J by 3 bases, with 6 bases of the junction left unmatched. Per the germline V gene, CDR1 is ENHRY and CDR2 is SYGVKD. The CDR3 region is CAISKTGIDTEAFF. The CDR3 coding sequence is TGTGCCATCAGTAAGACAGGGATTGACACTGAAGCTTTCTTT.

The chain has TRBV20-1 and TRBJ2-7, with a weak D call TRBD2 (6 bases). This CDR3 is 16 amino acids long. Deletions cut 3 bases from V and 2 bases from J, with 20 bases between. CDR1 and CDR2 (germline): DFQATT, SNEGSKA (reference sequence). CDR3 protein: CSARRLVGRDPYEQYF. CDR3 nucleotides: TGCAGTGCTAGGAGACTAGTTGGAAGAGATCCCTACGAGCAGTACTTC.